This T cell receptor (beta chain) was identified in a study of control samples from healthy donors and cancer patients. Germline CDR1 SNHLY, CDR2 FYNNEI. V gave up 5 bases and J gave up 6 bases; unmatched junction bases: 2. The CDR3 length is 14 residues. Assay: immunoSEQ multiplex PCR; the TCRdb copy retains only in-frame clones and omits some. The sample carries some 130,000 clones, about nine tenths recorded once. The origin of this receptor is a man over 45 with head and neck cancer. Sample: PBMCs. The chain carries TRBV2 and TRBJ1-4; the match to TRBD1 covers 11 bases. In nucleotides, the CDR3 is TGTGCCAGCAGTCCGGACAGGGGGCATGAAAAACTGTTTTTT. Its translation is CASSPDRGHEKLFF.